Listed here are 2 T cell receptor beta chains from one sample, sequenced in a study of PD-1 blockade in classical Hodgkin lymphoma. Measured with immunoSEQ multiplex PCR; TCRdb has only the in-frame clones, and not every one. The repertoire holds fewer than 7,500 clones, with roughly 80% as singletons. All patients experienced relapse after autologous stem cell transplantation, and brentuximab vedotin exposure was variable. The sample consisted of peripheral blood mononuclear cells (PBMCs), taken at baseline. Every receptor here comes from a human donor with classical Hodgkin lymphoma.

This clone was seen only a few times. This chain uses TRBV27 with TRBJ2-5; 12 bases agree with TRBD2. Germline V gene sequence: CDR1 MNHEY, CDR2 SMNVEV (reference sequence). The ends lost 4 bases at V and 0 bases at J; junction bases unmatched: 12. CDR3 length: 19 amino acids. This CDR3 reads CASSSLTGTSGPYQETQYF. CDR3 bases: TGTGCCAGCAGTTCCCTAACCGGGACTAGCGGGCCTTACCAAGAGACCCAGTACTTC.

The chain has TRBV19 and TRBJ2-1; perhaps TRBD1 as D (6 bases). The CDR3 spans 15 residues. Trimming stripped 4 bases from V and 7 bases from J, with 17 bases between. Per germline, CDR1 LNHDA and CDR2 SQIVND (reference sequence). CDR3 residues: CASSRTVQDVNEQFF. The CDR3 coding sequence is TGTGCCAGTAGTAGGACAGTCCAGGATGTTAATGAGCAGTTCTTC. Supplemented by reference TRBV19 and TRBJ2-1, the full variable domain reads DGGITQSPKYLFRKEGQNVTLSCEQNLNHDAMYWYRQDPGQGLRLIYYSQIVNDFQKGDIAEGYSVSREKKESFPLTVTSAQKNPTAFYLCASSRTVQDVNEQFFGPGTRLTVL.